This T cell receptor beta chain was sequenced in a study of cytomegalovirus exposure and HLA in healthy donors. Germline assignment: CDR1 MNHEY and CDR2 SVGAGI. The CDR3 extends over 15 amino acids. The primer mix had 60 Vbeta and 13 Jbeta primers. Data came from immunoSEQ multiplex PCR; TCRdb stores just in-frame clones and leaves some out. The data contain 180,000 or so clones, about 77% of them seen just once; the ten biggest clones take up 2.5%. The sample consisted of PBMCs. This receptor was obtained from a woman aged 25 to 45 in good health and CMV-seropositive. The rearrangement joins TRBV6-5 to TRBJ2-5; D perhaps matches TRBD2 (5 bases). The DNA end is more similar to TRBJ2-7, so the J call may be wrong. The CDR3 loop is CASSYDWAGSYEQYF. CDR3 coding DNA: TGTGCCAGCAGTTACGATTGGGCGGGCTCCTACGAGCAGTACTTC.